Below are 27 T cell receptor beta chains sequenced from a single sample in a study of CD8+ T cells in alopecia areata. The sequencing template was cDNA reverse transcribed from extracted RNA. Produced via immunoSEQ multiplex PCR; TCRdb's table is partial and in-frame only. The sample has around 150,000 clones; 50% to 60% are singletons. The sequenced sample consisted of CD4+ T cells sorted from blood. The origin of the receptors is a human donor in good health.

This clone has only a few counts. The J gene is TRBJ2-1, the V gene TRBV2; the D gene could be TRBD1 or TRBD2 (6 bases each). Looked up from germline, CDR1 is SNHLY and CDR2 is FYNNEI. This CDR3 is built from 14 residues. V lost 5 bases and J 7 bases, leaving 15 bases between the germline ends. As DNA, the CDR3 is TGTGCCAGCAGTCGGGGGCCGGGTCGGAATGAGCAGTTCTTC. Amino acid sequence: CASSRGPGRNEQFF.

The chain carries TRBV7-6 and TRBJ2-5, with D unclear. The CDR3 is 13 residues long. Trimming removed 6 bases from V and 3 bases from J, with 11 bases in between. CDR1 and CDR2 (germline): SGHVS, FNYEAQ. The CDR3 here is CASRDVKEETQYF. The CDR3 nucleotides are TGTGCCAGCAGGGACGTCAAAGAAGAGACCCAGTACTTC.

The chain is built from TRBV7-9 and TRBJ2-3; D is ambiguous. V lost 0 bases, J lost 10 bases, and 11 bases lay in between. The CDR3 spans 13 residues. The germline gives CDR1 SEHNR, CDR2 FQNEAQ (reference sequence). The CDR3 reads CASSLAVSSAQYF. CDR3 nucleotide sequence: TGTGCCAGCAGCTTAGCTGTGTCTTCAGCGCAGTATTTT.

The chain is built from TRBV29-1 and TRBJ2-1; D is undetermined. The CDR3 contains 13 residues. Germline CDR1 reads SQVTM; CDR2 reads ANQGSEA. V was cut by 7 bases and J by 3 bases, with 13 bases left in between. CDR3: CSALSELYNEQFF. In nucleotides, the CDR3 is TGCAGCGCCCTAAGCGAGCTCTACAATGAGCAGTTCTTC.

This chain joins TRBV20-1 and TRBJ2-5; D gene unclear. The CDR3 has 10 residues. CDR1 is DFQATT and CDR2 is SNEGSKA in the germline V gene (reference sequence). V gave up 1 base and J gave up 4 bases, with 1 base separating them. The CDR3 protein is CSARAETQYF. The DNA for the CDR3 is TGCAGTGCTAGAGCAGAGACCCAGTACTTC.

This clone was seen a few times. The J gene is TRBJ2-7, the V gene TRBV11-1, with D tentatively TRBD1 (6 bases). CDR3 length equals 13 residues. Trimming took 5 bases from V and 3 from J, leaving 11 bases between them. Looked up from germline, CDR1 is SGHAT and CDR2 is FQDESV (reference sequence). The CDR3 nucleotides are TGTGCCAGCAGCGGCACAGGGAGCTACGAGCAGTACTTC. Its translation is CASSGTGSYEQYF.

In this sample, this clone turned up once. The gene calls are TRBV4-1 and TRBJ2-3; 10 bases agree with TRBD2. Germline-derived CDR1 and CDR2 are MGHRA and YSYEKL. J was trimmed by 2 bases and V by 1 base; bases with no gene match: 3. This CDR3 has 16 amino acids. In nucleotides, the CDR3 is TGCGCCAGCAGCCAAGGTGGACTAGCGGACACAGATACGCAGTATTTT. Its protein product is CASSQGGLADTDTQYF.

Here the CDR3 DNA reads TGCAGCGCAGCGGGACTGACTGCTAACTATGGCTACACCTTC. This sequence encodes CSAAGLTANYGYTF. The chain couples TRBV29-1 to TRBJ1-2; weak D call: TRBD1 (5 bases). CDR1 and CDR2 from the germline V gene are SQVTM and ANQGSEA. This CDR3 spans 14 amino acids. The ends were cut back, 7 bases at V and 0 bases at J, with 15 bases in the middle.

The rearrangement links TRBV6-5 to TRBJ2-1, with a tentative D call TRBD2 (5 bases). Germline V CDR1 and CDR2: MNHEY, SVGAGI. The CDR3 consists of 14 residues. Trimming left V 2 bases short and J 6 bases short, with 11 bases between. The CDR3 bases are TGTGCCAGCAGTTACACCGACTACGCCAATGAGCAGTTCTTC. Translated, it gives CASSYTDYANEQFF.

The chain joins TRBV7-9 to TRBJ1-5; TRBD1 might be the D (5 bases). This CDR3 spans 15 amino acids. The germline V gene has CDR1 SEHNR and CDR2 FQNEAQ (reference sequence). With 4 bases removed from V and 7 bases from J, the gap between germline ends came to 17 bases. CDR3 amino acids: CASSSGPQGFQPQHF. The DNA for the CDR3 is TGTGCCAGCAGCTCAGGGCCCCAGGGTTTCCAGCCCCAGCATTTT.

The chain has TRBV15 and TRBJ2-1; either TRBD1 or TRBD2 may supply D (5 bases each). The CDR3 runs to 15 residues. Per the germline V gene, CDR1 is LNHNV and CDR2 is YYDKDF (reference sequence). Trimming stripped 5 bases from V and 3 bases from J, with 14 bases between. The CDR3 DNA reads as TGTGCCACCAGCCAGGGACGGCTTTACTACAATGAGCAGTTCTTC. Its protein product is CATSQGRLYYNEQFF.

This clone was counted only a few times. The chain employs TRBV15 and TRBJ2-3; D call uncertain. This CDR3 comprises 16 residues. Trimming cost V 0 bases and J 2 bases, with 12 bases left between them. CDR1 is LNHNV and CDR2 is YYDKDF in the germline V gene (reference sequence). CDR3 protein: CATSREGHPNTDTQYF. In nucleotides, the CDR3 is TGTGCCACCAGCAGAGAGGGCCATCCGAACACAGATACGCAGTATTTT.

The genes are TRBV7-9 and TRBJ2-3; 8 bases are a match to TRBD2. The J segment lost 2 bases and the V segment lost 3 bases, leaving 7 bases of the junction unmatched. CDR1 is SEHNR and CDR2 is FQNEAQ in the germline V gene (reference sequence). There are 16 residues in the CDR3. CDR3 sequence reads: CASSLGLAGLTDTQYF. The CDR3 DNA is TGTGCCAGCAGCTTGGGTTTAGCGGGACTCACAGATACGCAGTATTTT.

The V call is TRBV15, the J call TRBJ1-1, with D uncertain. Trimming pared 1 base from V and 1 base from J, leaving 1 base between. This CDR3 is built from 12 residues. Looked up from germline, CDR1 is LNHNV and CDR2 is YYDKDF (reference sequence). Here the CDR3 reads CATSRANTEAFF. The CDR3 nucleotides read TGTGCCACCAGCAGAGCGAACACTGAAGCTTTCTTT.

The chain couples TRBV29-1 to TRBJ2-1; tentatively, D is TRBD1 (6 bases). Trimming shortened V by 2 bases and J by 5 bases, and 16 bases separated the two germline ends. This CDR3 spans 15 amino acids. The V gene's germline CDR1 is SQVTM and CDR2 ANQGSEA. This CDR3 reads CSVEIMDRGNNEQFF. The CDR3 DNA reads TGCAGCGTTGAAATAATGGACAGAGGGAACAATGAGCAGTTCTTC.

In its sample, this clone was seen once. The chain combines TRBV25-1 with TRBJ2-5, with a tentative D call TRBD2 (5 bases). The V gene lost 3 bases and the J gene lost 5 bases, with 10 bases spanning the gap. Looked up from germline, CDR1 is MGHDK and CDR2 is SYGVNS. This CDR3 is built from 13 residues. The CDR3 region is CASSERARETQYF. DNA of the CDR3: TGTGCCAGCAGTGAGAGGGCAAGGGAGACCCAGTACTTC.

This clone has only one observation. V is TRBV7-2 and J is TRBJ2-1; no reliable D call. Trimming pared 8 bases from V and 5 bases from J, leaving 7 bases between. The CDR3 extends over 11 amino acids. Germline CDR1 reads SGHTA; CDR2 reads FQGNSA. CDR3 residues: CASGNDNEQFF. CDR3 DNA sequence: TGTGCCAGCGGCAACGACAATGAGCAGTTCTTC.

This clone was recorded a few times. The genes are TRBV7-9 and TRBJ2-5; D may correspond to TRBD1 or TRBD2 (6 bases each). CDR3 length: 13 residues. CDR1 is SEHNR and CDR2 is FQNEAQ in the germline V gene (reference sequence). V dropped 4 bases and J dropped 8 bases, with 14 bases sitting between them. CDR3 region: CASSSTGAGTQYF. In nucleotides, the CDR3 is TGTGCCAGCAGCTCGACGGGGGCCGGAACCCAGTACTTC.

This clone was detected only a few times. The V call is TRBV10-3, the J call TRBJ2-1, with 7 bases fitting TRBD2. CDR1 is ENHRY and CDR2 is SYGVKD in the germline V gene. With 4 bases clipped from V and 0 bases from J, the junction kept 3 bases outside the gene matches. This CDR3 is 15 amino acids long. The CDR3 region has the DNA TGTGCCATCAGTGCAGGACTAGGCTCCTACAATGAGCAGTTCTTC. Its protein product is CAISAGLGSYNEQFF.

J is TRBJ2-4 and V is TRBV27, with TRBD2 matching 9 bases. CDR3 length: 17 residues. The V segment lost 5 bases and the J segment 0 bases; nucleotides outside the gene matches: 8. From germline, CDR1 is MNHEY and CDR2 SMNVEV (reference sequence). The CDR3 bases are TGTGCCAGCAGTCCCACCTTTAGCGGGAGAGCCAAAAACATTCAGTACTTC. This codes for CASSPTFSGRAKNIQYF.

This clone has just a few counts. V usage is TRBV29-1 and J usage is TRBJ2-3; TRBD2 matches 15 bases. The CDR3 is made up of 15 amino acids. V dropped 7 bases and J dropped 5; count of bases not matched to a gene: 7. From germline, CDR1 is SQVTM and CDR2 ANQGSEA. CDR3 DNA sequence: TGCAGCGCTGGACTAGCGGGAGGGCCTGGAGATACGCAGTATTTT. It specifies CSAGLAGGPGDTQYF.

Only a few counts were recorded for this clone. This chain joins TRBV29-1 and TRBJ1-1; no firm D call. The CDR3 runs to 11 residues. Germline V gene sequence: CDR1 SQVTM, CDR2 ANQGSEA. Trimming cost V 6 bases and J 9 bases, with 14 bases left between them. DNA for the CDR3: TGCAGCGTCGCTAAACTGCCCAAAGCTTTCTTT. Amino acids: CSVAKLPKAFF.

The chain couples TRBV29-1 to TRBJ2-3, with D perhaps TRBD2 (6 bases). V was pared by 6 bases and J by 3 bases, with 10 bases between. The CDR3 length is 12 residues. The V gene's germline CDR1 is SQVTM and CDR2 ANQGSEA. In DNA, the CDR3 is TGCAGCGTGGGGGGTTGGACAGATACGCAGTATTTT. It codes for CSVGGWTDTQYF.

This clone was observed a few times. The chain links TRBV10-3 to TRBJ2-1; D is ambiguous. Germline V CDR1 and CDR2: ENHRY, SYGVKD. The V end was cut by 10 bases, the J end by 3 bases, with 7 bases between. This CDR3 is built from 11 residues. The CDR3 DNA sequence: TGTGCCACCCAGAACTACAATGAGCAGTTCTTC. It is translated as CATQNYNEQFF.

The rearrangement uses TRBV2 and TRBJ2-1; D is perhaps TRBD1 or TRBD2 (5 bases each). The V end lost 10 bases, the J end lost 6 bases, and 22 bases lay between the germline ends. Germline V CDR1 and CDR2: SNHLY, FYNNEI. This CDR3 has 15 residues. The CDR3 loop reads CATARTRSGGNEQFF. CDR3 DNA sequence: TGTGCCACCGCCAGGACGAGGAGTGGGGGCAATGAGCAGTTCTTC.

The DNA for the CDR3 is TGCGCCAGCAGCTCCCCTCCGGGGACTGAAGCTTTCTTT. Protein product: CASSSPPGTEAFF. The chain couples TRBV5-1 to TRBJ1-1; no clear D. V was cut by 3 bases and J by 5 bases, with 11 bases left in between. CDR1 is SGHRS, CDR2 YFSETQ, per germline. This CDR3 has 13 amino acids.

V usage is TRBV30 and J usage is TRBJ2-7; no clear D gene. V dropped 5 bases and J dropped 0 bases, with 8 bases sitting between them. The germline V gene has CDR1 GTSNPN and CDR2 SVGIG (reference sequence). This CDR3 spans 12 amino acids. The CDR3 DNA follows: TGTGCCTGGGGACCGTCCTCCTACGAGCAGTACTTC. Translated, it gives CAWGPSSYEQYF.